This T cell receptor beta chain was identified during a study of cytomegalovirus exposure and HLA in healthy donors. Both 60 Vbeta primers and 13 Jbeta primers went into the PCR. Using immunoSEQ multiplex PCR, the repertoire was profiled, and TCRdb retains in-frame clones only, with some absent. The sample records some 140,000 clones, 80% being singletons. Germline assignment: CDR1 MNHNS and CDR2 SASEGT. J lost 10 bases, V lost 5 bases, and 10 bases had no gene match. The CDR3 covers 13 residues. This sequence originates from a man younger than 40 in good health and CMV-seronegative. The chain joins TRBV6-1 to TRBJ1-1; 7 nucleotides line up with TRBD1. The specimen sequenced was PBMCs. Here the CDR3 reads CASSQQDRERAFF. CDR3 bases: TGTGCCAGCAGTCAACAAGACAGGGAACGAGCTTTCTTT.